Detailed here is one TCR beta chain. This specimen belongs to a study of blood T cells in healthy people across ages. The study drew donors from healthy Caucasian individuals in Russia aged roughly 6 to 100. Staff drew around 10 milliliters of peripheral blood from each donor. The CDR3 is made up of 14 amino acids. J was trimmed by 6 bases and V by 3 bases; bases with no gene match: 6. Germline V gives CDR1 SEHNR, CDR2 FQNEAQ (reference sequence). Primers used in a second PCR of roughly 7 to 12 cycles were a sample-barcoded 5' primer and a J-beta primer mix. TCRdb used MiXCR to reprocess the 5' RACE reads, holding one entry per CDR3 protein. The sample shows approximately 730,000 distinct CDR3 sequences, 40% to 45% of them seen only once.

The receptor was isolated from a woman in her sixties in good health. Material: blood. The genes are TRBV7-9 and TRBJ1-2; TRBD1 matches at 8 bases. This CDR3 reads CASSFAGGSHGYTF. Here the CDR3 DNA reads TGTGCCAGCAGCTTCGCAGGGGGCAGCCATGGCTACACCTTC.